The next 5 T cell receptor beta chains were all read from a single sample in a study of blood T cell repertoires in acute mononucleosis. TCRdb's table, derived via immunoSEQ multiplex PCR, lists solely in-frame clones and lacks some. Of under 9,500 clones detected, around a quarter appear once; the ten largest clones hold about 29%. Time point given: acute infectious mononucleosis, at clinical presentation within 2 weeks of symptom onset (visit 1). Sequencing was performed on EBV YVL epitope tetramer+ CD8+ T cells sorted from PBMCs, taken during acute infectious mononucleosis. Noted subset: CD8 T cells binding a tetramer with EBV BRLF1 109-117 peptide (YVL-BR). The receptor set was obtained from a woman between 18 and 29 years old with infectious mononucleosis caused by EBV.

Remarks on this clone: One base separates it from a far larger clone, so it is likely a read error. The chain links TRBV10-3 to TRBJ2-2; D tentatively reads TRBD1 or TRBD2 (5 bases each). V was cut by 10 bases and J by 3 bases, with 15 bases left in between. Per the germline V gene, CDR1 is ENHRY and CDR2 is SYGVKD. CDR3 length equals 14 residues. CDR3 nucleotides: TGTGCCAGCACCGGGACGGCGGACACCGGGGAGCTGTTTTTT. Protein sequence: CASTGTADTGELFF.

This clone was detected a few times. A read error likely explains this, since a far larger clone differs by one base. The chain carries TRBV7-9 and TRBJ2-1, with 10 bases that match TRBD2. The germline V gene has CDR1 SEHNR and CDR2 FQNEAQ (reference sequence). The junction had 11 bases not matched to a gene; V was cut back by 4 bases and J by 8 bases. This CDR3 region has 16 residues. The CDR3 loop is CASSSLPSGRSYEQFF. The CDR3 nucleotides are TGTGCCAGCAGCTCGCTTCCTAGCGGGAGATCGTATGAGCAGTTCTTC.

This clone was counted many times. The chain combines TRBV6-1 with TRBJ2-5; 7 bases map to TRBD1. V lost 7 bases to trimming and J lost 4 bases; unmatched junction nucleotides: 6. The length of the CDR3 is 13 residues. Germline assignment: CDR1 MNHNS and CDR2 SASEGT. The CDR3 region has the DNA TGTGCCAGCACCAAACAGGGGCGAGAGACCCAGTACTTC. Its protein is CASTKQGRETQYF.

The rearrangement links TRBV4-1 to TRBJ1-1; TRBD1 matches at 7 bases. The length of the CDR3 is 17 residues. CDR1 is MGHRA and CDR2 is YSYEKL in the germline V gene. The trim removed 1 base at V and 10 bases at J, leaving 18 bases unmatched. The CDR3 is CASSQGQGLLSLDGAFF. As DNA, the CDR3 is TGCGCCAGCAGCCAAGGACAGGGCCTTCTCTCTCTCGATGGAGCTTTCTTT.

The chain uses TRBV7-3 and TRBJ2-5; 9 positions agree with TRBD1. The CDR3 runs 16 residues. The ends lost 3 bases at V and 8 bases at J; junction bases unmatched: 13. CDR1 SGHTA and CDR2 FQGTGA come from the germline V gene. CDR3 protein: CASSFGGTGSGETQYF. As DNA, the CDR3 is TGTGCCAGCAGCTTCGGCGGGACAGGGTCTGGGGAAACCCAGTACTTC.